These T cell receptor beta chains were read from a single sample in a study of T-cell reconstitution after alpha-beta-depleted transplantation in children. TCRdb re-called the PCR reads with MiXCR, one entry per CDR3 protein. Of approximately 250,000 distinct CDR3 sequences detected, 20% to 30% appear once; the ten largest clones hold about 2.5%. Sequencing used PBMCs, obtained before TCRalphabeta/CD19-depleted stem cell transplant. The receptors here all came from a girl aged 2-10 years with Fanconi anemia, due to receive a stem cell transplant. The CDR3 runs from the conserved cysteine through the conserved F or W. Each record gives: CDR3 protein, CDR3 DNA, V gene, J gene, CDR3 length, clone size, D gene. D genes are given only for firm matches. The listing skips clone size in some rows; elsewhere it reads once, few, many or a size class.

CASRLGLAGATYNEQFF	TGTGCCAGCAGGTTAGGACTAGCGGGGGCTACCTACAATGAGCAGTTCTTC	TRBV12-3/TRBV12-4	TRBJ2-1	17	many	TRBD2
CASSFGQGAYNEQFF	TGTGCCAGCAGTTTCGGACAGGGGGCCTACAATGAGCAGTTCTTC	TRBV12-3/TRBV12-4	TRBJ2-1	15	many	TRBD1
CATSRDRVPYNEQFF	TGTGCCACCAGCAGAGACAGGGTTCCGTACAATGAGCAGTTCTTC	TRBV15	TRBJ2-1	15	NA	NA
CSGGGSGNIQYF	TGCAGTGGGGGAGGTTCCGGAAACATTCAGTACTTC	TRBV20-1	TRBJ2-4	12	once	NA
CSVRLTGVYNEQFF	TGCAGCGTCCGCCTTACAGGGGTGTACAATGAGCAGTTCTTC	TRBV29-1	TRBJ2-1	14	many	TRBD1
CSASSYATANYGYTF	TGCAGTGCTAGTTCGTATGCAACAGCTAACTATGGCTACACCTTC	TRBV20-1	TRBJ1-2	15	many	NA
CSVNPSWNEQFF	TGCAGCGTTAACCCCTCGTGGAATGAGCAGTTCTTC	TRBV20-1	TRBJ2-1	12	few	NA
CASSRTVSEGYTF	TGTGCCAGCAGTCGGACAGTATCCGAGGGCTACACCTTC	TRBV6-1	TRBJ1-2	13	NA	NA
CASTPPSSTYEQYF	TGTGCCAGCACCCCCCCTAGCTCTACCTACGAGCAGTACTTC	TRBV11-2	TRBJ2-7	14	NA	NA
CASSQAGRPDNEQFF	TGTGCCAGCAGCCAAGCCGGACGACCGGACAATGAGCAGTTCTTC	TRBV4-2	TRBJ2-1	15	many	NA
CASSVMGYEQYF	TGTGCCAGCAGTGTTATGGGGTACGAGCAGTACTTC	TRBV6-2/TRBV6-3	TRBJ2-7	12	NA	NA
CASSFRGRDEKLFF	TGTGCCAGCAGTTTCCGGGGGAGGGATGAAAAACTGTTTTTT	TRBV28	TRBJ1-4	14	few	NA
CAWSVQQRAYTDTQYF	TGTGCCTGGAGTGTACAACAGCGGGCCTACACAGATACGCAGTATTTT	TRBV30	TRBJ2-3	16	many	NA
CSVFGPYEQYF	TGCAGCGTTTTCGGACCTTACGAGCAGTACTTC	TRBV29-1	TRBJ2-7	11	many	NA
CASSPPAGGYEQYF	TGTGCCAGCTCACCACCGGCGGGAGGCTACGAGCAGTACTTC	TRBV18	TRBJ2-7	14	NA	TRBD2
CASSSNRGYTQYF	TGTGCCAGCAGCTCAAACAGGGGTTATACGCAGTATTTT	TRBV11-2	TRBJ2-3	13	few	TRBD1
CSAVSGVTDTQYF	TGCAGTGCGGTTAGCGGGGTCACAGATACGCAGTATTTT	TRBV20-1	TRBJ2-3	13	NA	TRBD2
CSAREGGYIYEQYF	TGCAGTGCTAGAGAAGGGGGCTATATCTACGAGCAGTACTTC	TRBV20-1	TRBJ2-7	14	many	TRBD1
CASSLRRVYSYNEQFF	TGTGCCAGCAGCCTACGCAGGGTCTACTCCTACAATGAGCAGTTCTTC	TRBV28	TRBJ2-1	16	few	NA
CSAVGLADEQYF	TGCAGTGCGGTCGGACTAGCCGACGAGCAGTACTTC	TRBV20-1	TRBJ2-7	12	NA	TRBD2
CASSFSDNYGYTF	TGTGCCAGCAGTTTCAGCGATAACTATGGCTACACCTTC	TRBV28	TRBJ1-2	13	NA	NA
CSVVSSTEYGYTF	TGCAGCGTTGTCTCCTCGACAGAGTATGGCTACACCTTC	TRBV29-1	TRBJ1-2	13	many	NA
CSVDRDSTDTQYF	TGCAGCGTTGACCGGGACAGCACAGATACGCAGTATTTT	TRBV29-1	TRBJ2-3	13	many	NA
CASSEWGRGEDTQYF	TGTGCCAGCAGTGAATGGGGGCGCGGGGAAGATACGCAGTATTTT	TRBV25-1	TRBJ2-3	15	NA	NA
CSVSGGNYGYTF	TGCAGCGTTTCCGGTGGGAACTATGGCTACACCTTC	TRBV29-1	TRBJ1-2	12	many	NA
CATSDHISGSRYNEQFF	TGTGCCACCAGTGATCACATTAGCGGGAGTAGATACAATGAGCAGTTCTTC	TRBV24-1	TRBJ2-1	17	many	TRBD2
CASSVAQGQSEKLFF	TGTGCCAGCAGCGTAGCACAGGGGCAGAGTGAAAAACTGTTTTTT	TRBV9	TRBJ1-4	15	NA	TRBD1
CASSYSPSGVFSYNEQFF	TGTGCCAGCAGTTACTCGCCTAGCGGGGTTTTCTCCTACAATGAGCAGTTCTTC	TRBV6-5	TRBJ2-1	18	NA	TRBD2